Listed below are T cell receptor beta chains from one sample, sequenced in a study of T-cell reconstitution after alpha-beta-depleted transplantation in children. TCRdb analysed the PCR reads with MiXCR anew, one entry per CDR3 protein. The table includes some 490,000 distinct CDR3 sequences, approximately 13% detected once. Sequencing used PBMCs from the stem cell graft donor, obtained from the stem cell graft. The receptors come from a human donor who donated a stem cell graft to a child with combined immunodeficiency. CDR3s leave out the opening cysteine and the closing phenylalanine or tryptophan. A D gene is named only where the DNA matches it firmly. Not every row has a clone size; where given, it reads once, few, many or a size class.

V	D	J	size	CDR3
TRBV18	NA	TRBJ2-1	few	ASSPRPGSYNEQF
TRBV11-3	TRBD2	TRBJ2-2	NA	ASSSLAGESTGELF
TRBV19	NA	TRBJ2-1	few	ASSIRERYNEQF
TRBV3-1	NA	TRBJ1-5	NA	ASSPGGGTNQPQH
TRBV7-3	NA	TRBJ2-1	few	ASSLIAANNEQF
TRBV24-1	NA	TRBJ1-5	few	ATSDSQTGTPFPQH
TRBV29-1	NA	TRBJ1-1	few	SVVLNTEAF
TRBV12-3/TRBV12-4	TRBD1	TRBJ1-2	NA	ASSLDRTGAHGYT
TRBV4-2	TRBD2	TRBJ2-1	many	ASSQSLTGLAAYNEQF
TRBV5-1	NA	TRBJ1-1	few	ASSLSSWNTEAF
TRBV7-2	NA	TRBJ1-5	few	ASSSGGGVNQPQH
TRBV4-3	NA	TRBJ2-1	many	ASSQDIEAYNEQF
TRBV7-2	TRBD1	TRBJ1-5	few	ASSLRDSLNQPQH
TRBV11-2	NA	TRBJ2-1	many	ASSLLQGATEQF
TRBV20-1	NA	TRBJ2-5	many	SASRRSQETQY
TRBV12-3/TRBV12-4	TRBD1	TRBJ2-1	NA	ASSPGTGVEF
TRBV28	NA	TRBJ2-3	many	ASSFRLTDTQY
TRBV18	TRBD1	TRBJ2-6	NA	ASSPPGTGLSGANVLT
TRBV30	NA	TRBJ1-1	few	AWSPGTLMVDTEAF
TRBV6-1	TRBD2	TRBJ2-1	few	ASSAGGPFYNEQF
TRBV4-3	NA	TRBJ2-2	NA	ASSPSRGATGELF
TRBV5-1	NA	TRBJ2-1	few	ASTDGRNNEQF
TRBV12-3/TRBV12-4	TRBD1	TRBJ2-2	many	ASSPTGTANTGELF
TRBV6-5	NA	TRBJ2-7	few	ASSYSSGNYEQY
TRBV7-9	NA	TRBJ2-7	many	ASSLLGPYEQY
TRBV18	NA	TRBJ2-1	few	ASSLSTAYNEQF
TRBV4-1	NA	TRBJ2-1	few	ASSPRGGRTLYNEQF
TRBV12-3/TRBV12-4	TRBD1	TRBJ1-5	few	ASRHSGTDAMEPQH
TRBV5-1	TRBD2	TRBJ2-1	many	ASSFPSGRDSSYNEQF
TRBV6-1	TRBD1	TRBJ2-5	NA	ASTMDRPGNGETQY
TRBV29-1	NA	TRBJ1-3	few	SVEDLAAVSGNTIY
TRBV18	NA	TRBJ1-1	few	ASSPPWSRNTEAF
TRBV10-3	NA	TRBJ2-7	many	AISEAQGYEQY
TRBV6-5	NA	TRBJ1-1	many	ASSLGARMNTEAF
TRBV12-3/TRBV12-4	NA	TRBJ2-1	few	ASSSTSLSYNEQF
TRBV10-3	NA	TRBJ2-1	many	AISELSSYNEQF
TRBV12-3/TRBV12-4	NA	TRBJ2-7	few	ASSPSSAEQY
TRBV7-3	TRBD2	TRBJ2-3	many	ASSLTGGRDTDTQY
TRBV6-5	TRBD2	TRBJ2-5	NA	ASSYSWPSGSIGETQY
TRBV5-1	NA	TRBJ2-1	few	ASSSNYNEQF
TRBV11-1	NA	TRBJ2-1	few	ASSMAGVYNEQF
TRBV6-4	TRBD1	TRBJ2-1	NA	ASSPTAQQQGDEQF
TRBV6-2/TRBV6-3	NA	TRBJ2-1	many	ATSGARGPNEQF
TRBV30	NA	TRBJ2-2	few	AWNRAVGELF
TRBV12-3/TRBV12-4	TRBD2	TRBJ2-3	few	ASSASGGNTDTQY
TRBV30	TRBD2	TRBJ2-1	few	AWSVRQGASGSRDEQF
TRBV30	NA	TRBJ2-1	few	AWTYSGHSYNEQF